One TCR beta chain is described in this entry. Its specificity is unknown. This sample was included in a study of blood T cells in healthy people across ages. General observations from the study: Older age coincided with a roughly linear decline in TCR beta diversity per million T cells.

The authors ran a second PCR of 7 to 11 cycles using a sample-barcoded 5' primer and a J-beta primer mix. MiXCR was run by TCRdb on the 5' RACE reads, yielding one entry per CDR3 protein. The table lists around 1,900,000 distinct CDR3 sequences, about 39% of them singletons. The V segment lost 3 bases and the J segment 1 base; nucleotides outside the gene matches: 11. The germline gives CDR1 ENHRY, CDR2 SYGVKD. This CDR3 region has 18 residues. This receptor was identified in a human donor in good health. The J gene is TRBJ2-4, the V gene TRBV10-3, with 8 bases lining up with TRBD2. Material: blood. The CDR3 here is CAISESSGGAAAKNIQYF. In nucleotides, the CDR3 is TGTGCCATCAGTGAATCCAGCGGGGGCGCCGCGGCCAAAAACATTCAGTACTTC.